This TCR beta chain was recorded in a study of cytomegalovirus exposure and HLA in healthy donors. General observations from the study: The authors enumerated 164 TCR beta chains as linked to cytomegalovirus.

Note on this clone: Antigen specificity is unknown.

This PCR relied on a set of 60 Vbeta primers and 13 Jbeta primers. The method was immunoSEQ multiplex PCR; TCRdb's version includes in-frame clones alone and lacks a portion of them. Among around 94,000 clones listed, less than 85% were seen once. V was clipped by 4 bases and J by 0 bases, with 13 bases between them. This CDR3 has 14 residues. The germline CDR1 and CDR2 sequences are GTSNPN and SVGIG (reference sequence). Sequences were obtained from PBMCs. The chain recombines TRBV30 with TRBJ2-7; possible D gene TRBD1, 6 bases. The receptor was derived from a young man in good health and CMV-seronegative. The CDR3 region is CAWTWGPSSYEQYF. The CDR3 nucleotides read TGTGCCTGGACATGGGGGCCGAGCTCCTACGAGCAGTACTTC.